The rows below give T cell receptor beta chains drawn from one sample of a study of regulatory T cells in long-lasting Graves disease. MiXCR was run by TCRdb on the multiplex PCR reads, yielding one entry per CDR3 protein. Seen here are some 370,000 distinct CDR3 sequences, more than 20% observed once, and the top ten hold around 21%. The specimen comprised peripheral blood mononuclear cells (PBMCs), sampled when the disease was refractory, from a patient treated with antithyroid drugs. The receptors come from a female donor with Graves disease. The CDR3 runs from the conserved cysteine through the conserved F or W. The order of the fields is D gene, clone size, V gene, J gene, CDR3 DNA, CDR3 protein. The D gene is left open where the match is weak. The size of a clone is reported for some rows only, either as once, few or many, or as a class for expanded clones.

>TRBD2|few|TRBV5-1|TRBJ2-2
TGCGCCAGCAGCTTGGTGGTAGCGGGAGGCGGGGAGCTGTTTTTT
CASSLVVAGGGELFF
>-|many|TRBV11-2|TRBJ1-2
TGTGCCAGCAGCTTATTATCGGATAACTATGGCTACACCTTC
CASSLLSDNYGYTF
>TRBD1|-|TRBV20-1|TRBJ2-6
TGCGGGGGGACAGGGTCCACAGGGGCCAACGTCCTGACTTTC
CGGTGSTGANVLTF
>TRBD1|many|TRBV11-2|TRBJ1-6
TGTGCCAGCAGCTTAAGGCCGGGACAGGGAGATTCACCCCTCCACTTT
CASSLRPGQGDSPLHF
>-|-|TRBV20-1|TRBJ2-2
TGCAGTGCTTCGGATACGAACACCGGGGAGCTGTTTTTT
CSASDTNTGELFF
>-|many|TRBV28|TRBJ1-2
TGTGCCAGCAGTCGAGGACTCGATGTCGGCTACACCTTC
CASSRGLDVGYTF
>-|many|TRBV7-2|TRBJ1-5
TGTGCCAGCAGCTTATATCAGGGGAATCAGCCCCAGCATTTT
CASSLYQGNQPQHF
>TRBD2|few|TRBV11-2|TRBJ2-3
TGTGCCAGCAGCATGGGACTAGCGGGCCTCACAGATACGCAGTATTTT
CASSMGLAGLTDTQYF
>TRBD2|-|TRBV20-1|TRBJ2-1
TGCAGTGCAACCGGGACTAGCGCATACAATGAGCAGTTCTTC
CSATGTSAYNEQFF
>-|-|TRBV7-9|TRBJ1-1
TGTGCCAGCAGCTTAGGTCCGGGACAAGGGATTCCTGAAGCTTTCTTT
CASSLGPGQGIPEAFF
>-|many|TRBV2|TRBJ2-6
TGTGCCAGCACCCCCCCGGGGCTCTCTGGGGCCAACGTCCTGACTTTC
CASTPPGLSGANVLTF
>TRBD1|few|TRBV11-2|TRBJ2-7
TGTGCCAGCAGCTTAGATGGGGCAAGGGGGCGGTCCTACGAGCAGTACTTC
CASSLDGARGRSYEQYF
>TRBD2|few|TRBV11-2|TRBJ2-1
TGTGCCAGCAGCTCCCTTCCGGGACTAGCGGACCCTAATGAGCAGTTCTTC
CASSSLPGLADPNEQFF
>-|many|TRBV6-9|TRBJ1-2
TGTGCCAGCAGTTATCAATGCACTCTCGAATATGGCTACACCTTC
CASSYQCTLEYGYTF
>TRBD2|-|TRBV7-3|TRBJ2-2
TGTGCCAGCAGCCCCGGGACTAGCGGGAACGCCGGGGAGCTGTTTTTT
CASSPGTSGNAGELFF
>-|-|TRBV30|TRBJ2-2
TGTGCCTGGAGCCTGGGGGGTCACACCGGGGAGCTGTTTTTT
CAWSLGGHTGELFF